This T cell receptor beta chain stems from a study of blood T cell repertoires in COVID-19. About the research overall: Acute and convalescent COVID-19 samples came from the United States, Italy and Spain. T cells, B-cell-depleted T cells, or PBMCs provided the cDNA or gDNA that served as material.

Assay used: immunoSEQ multiplex PCR; TCRdb lists only in-frame clones, some missing. Among 280,000 or so clones listed, around 91% were seen once. The material sequenced was peripheral blood. This sequence originates from a woman aged 55-70 years with acute or convalescent COVID-19.

The CDR3 here is CASSLRSGRAGSEQYF. The CDR3 DNA is TGTGCCAGCAGCCTCCGTAGCGGGAGGGCCGGTAGCGAGCAGTACTTC. V and J are TRBV4-2 and TRBJ2-7, with 11 bases identical to TRBD2. Germline assignment: CDR1 LGHNA and CDR2 YNFKEQ. The CDR3 spans 16 residues. J gave up 6 bases and V 4 bases, and 11 bases lay outside the gene matches.